This note documents a single TCR beta chain sequence. Recipients received nonmyeloablative bone marrow transplants from related graft donors, with transient mixed chimerism. Thawed PBMCs were FACS-sorted into unstimulated CD4+CD25+CD127- regulatory T cells, CD4+CD25- non-regulatory cells, CD4 and CD8 cells. The data derive from a study of Tregs in tolerant kidney transplant recipients. The data were produced by immunoSEQ multiplex PCR, yet TCRdb's version contains in-frame clones alone and is incomplete. The sample contains more than 70,000 clones, about 91% of which appear only once. The germline V gene has CDR1 SNHLY and CDR2 FYNNEI. The V and J ends lost 6 bases and 4 bases respectively, with 16 bases between them. This CDR3 is built from 15 residues.

The sample was CD4+ T cells from blood (PBMCs), taken 24 months after the transplant. The clonotype comes from a human patient who received a combined kidney and bone marrow transplant. Certain T cells may be donor cells from the graft. V gene TRBV2 combines with J gene TRBJ2-1, with D perhaps TRBD1 (7 bases). The CDR3 spells CASSLAGGTYNEQFF. CDR3 nucleotide sequence: TGTGCCAGCAGCTTAGCAGGGGGGACTTACAATGAGCAGTTCTTC. Full variable domain (rest looked up from reference TRBV2 and TRBJ2-1): EPEVTQTPSHQVTQMGQEVILRCVPISNHLYFYWYRQILGQKVEFLVSFYNNEISEKSEIFDDQFSVERPDGSNFTLKIRSTKLEDSAMYFCASSLAGGTYNEQFFGPGTRLTVL.